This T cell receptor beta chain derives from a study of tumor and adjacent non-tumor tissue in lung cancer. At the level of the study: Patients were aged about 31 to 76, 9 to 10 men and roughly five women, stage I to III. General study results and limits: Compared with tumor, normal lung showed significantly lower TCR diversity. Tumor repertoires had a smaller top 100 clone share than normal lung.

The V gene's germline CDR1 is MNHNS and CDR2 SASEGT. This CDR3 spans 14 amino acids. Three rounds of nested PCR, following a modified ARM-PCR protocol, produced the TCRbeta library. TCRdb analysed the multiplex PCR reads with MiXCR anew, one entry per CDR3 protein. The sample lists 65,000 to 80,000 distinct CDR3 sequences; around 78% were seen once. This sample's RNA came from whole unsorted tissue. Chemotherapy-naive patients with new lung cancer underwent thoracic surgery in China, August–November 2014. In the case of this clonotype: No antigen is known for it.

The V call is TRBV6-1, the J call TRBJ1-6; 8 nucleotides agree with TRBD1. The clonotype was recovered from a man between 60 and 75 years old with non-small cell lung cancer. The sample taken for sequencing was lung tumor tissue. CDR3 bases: TGTGCTATCACTACAGGGGGTTATAATTCACCCCTCCACTTT. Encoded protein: CAITTGGYNSPLHF.